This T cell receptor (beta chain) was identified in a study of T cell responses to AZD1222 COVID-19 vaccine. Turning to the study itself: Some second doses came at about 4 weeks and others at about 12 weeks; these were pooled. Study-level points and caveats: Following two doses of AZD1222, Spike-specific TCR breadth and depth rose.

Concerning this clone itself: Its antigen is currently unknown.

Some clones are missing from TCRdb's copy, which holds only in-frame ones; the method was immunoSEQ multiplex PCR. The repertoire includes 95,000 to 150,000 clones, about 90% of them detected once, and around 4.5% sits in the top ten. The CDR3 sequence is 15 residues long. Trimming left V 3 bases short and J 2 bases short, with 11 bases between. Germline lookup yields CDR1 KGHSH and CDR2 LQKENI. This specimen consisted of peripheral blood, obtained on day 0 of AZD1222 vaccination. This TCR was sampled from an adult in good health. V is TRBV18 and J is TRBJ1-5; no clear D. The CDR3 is CASSPTGVGNQPQHF. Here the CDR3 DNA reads TGTGCCAGCTCACCGACGGGAGTAGGCAATCAGCCCCAGCATTTT. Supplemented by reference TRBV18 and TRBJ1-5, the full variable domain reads NAGVMQNPRHLVRRRGQEARLRCSPMKGHSHVYWYRQLPEEGLKFMVYLQKENIIDESGMPKERFSAEFPKEGPSILRIQQVVRGDSAAYFCASSPTGVGNQPQHFGDGTRLSIL.